Below are 29 T cell receptor beta chains sequenced from a single sample in a study of T cells in Graves' hyperthyroidism and ophthalmopathy. Amplification yielded TCR beta CDR3 regions, with RNA transcripts as the source. During a first-round RT-PCR of the TCR CDR3, the HTBI primer set was used. TCRdb used MiXCR to reprocess the multiplex PCR reads, holding one entry per CDR3 protein. The sample lists 650,000 to 800,000 distinct CDR3 sequences, about 45% occurring once. Material: peripheral blood or thyroid tissue (not recorded which). Source of these receptors: an adult man with Graves' disease, either hyperthyroidism or ophthalmopathy (not recorded which).

With respect to this clonotype: An end of the junction differs from the germline gene, which may be a read error. The chain uses TRBV2 and TRBJ1-1, with a weak D call TRBD1 (5 bases). The CDR3 runs to 14 residues. Germline-derived CDR1 and CDR2 are SNHLY and FYNNEI. The CDR3 DNA sequence: TGTGCTAGCAAGGTGCGGGGGATAGGCACTGAAGCTTCCTTT. Amino acids: CASKVRGIGTEASF.

The chain employs TRBV30 and TRBJ1-1, with D uncertain. In germline, CDR1 is GTSNPN, CDR2 SVGIG (reference sequence). Trimming removed 8 bases from V and 5 bases from J, with 18 bases in between. CDR3 length equals 13 residues. The CDR3 region is CAGHPAVRTEAFF. The CDR3 region has the DNA TGTGCCGGCCACCCAGCCGTTCGTACTGAAGCTTTCTTT. Filled out from reference TRBV30 and TRBJ1-1, the complete variable domain reads SQTIHQWPATLVQPVGSPLSLECTVEGTSNPNLYWYRQAAGRGLQLLFYSVGIGQISSEVPQNLSASRPQDRQFILSSKKLLLSDSGFYLCAGHPAVRTEAFFGQGTRLTVV.

The sample holds a few counts of this clonotype. V gene TRBV29-1 combines with J gene TRBJ2-3; D unclear. The CDR3 length is 13 residues. Germline lookup yields CDR1 SQVTM and CDR2 ANQGSEA. Trimming removed 3 bases at V and 0 bases at J, with 7 bases between. The CDR3 DNA reads TGCAGCGTTGATGCGGATAGCACAGATACGCAGTATTTT. Protein: CSVDADSTDTQYF.

This clonotype occurred many times. V gene TRBV15 combines with J gene TRBJ1-4; D is ambiguous. Trimming left V 1 base short and J 6 bases short, with 9 bases between. Germline CDR1 and CDR2: LNHNV and YYDKDF (reference sequence). CDR3 length equals 14 residues. CDR3 nucleotides: TGTGCCACCAGCAGAGTGTTCTCCGATGAAAAACTGTTTTTT. Protein sequence: CATSRVFSDEKLFF.

The chain links TRBV19 to TRBJ1-5; D not certain. Germline CDR1 is LNHDA and CDR2 is SQIVND (reference sequence). V dropped 1 base and J dropped 1 base, with 11 bases sitting between them. The CDR3 consists of 16 residues. This chain's CDR3 is CASSIGGRLSNQPQHF. CDR3 in DNA: TGTGCCAGTAGTATAGGCGGACGGCTGAGCAATCAGCCCCAGCATTTT. Variable domain in full (rest from reference TRBV19 and TRBJ1-5): DGGITQSPKYLFRKEGQNVTLSCEQNLNHDAMYWYRQDPGQGLRLIYYSQIVNDFQKGDIAEGYSVSREKKESFPLTVTSAQKNPTAFYLCASSIGGRLSNQPQHFGDGTRLSIL.

This chain connects TRBV7-3 to TRBJ2-2, with TRBD2 matching over 10 bases. V lost 0 bases and J lost 4; bases outside the gene matches: 8. Looked up from germline, CDR1 is SGHTA and CDR2 is FQGTGA. CDR3 length: 18 residues. In DNA form, the CDR3 reads TGTGCCAGCAGCTTAACGGTCACCGGGACTAGCGTCACCGGGGAGCTGTTTTTT. It specifies CASSLTVTGTSVTGELFF.

J is TRBJ2-5 and V is TRBV7-3, with unresolved D. In germline, CDR1 is SGHTA, CDR2 FQGTGA. The length of the CDR3 is 16 residues. The germline V and J ends were trimmed by 4 bases and 2 bases, with 17 bases remaining between them. Here the CDR3 DNA reads TGTGCCAGCAGCTCACTGGCGTCTGGGTTTCAAGAGACCCAGTACTTC. This sequence encodes CASSSLASGFQETQYF.

As for this clonotype: This may stem from a read error, because a much larger clone lies one nucleotide away. The chain joins TRBV15 to TRBJ2-5; D remains unclear. The CDR3 loop spans 15 amino acids. The V gene's germline CDR1 is LNHNV and CDR2 YYDKDF (reference sequence). The CDR3 DNA is TGTGCCACCAGCAGAGATGGCGGCTACCAAGAGGCCCAGTACTTC. Amino acids: CATSRDGGYQEAQYF.

The CDR3: CASSLELEGQGANGYTF. In nucleotides, the CDR3 is TGTGCCAGCAGCTTAGAGCTGGAGGGGCAGGGGGCGAATGGCTACACCTTC. The rearrangement joins TRBV2 to TRBJ1-2, with TRBD1 identical over 8 bases. CDR1 and CDR2 (germline): SNHLY, FYNNEI. Losses at the gene ends were 6 bases for V and 6 bases for J; bases not matched to a gene: 18. The CDR3 covers 17 residues.

This clonotype was observed a handful of times. The chain recombines TRBV25-1 with TRBJ1-2; D may be TRBD1 (5 bases). Between the trimmed V and J ends, which lost 6 bases and 5 bases, there was a span of 13 bases. Germline V lookup: CDR1 MGHDK, CDR2 SYGVNS. The CDR3 runs to 13 residues. The CDR3: CASRAQTDYGYTF. CDR3 sequence (DNA): TGTGCCAGCAGGGCCCAGACAGATTATGGCTACACCTTC.

The table lists this clonotype with many counts. The rearrangement links TRBV2 to TRBJ1-5; D not resolved. CDR3 length: 14 residues. V was cut by 4 bases and J by 1 base, with 8 bases left in between. The germline CDR1 and CDR2 sequences are SNHLY and FYNNEI. As DNA, the CDR3 is TGTGCCAGCAGTGTCGCCGAAAGCAATCAGCCCCAGCATTTT. It codes for CASSVAESNQPQHF.

The J gene is TRBJ1-6, the V gene TRBV10-3; tentatively, D is TRBD1 (5 bases). The CDR3 spans 15 residues. CDR1 is ENHRY, CDR2 SYGVKD, per germline. Trimming pared 2 bases from V and 7 bases from J, leaving 12 bases between. In DNA form, the CDR3 reads TGTGCCATCAGTGAGCCGGGGCTGGCAAATTCACCCCTCCACTTT. Protein sequence: CAISEPGLANSPLHF.

Only a few counts were recorded for this clonotype. This chain links TRBV19 with TRBJ1-1; D is ambiguous. Germline loops: CDR1 LNHDA, CDR2 SQIVND (reference sequence). The CDR3 sequence is 15 residues long. V shed 2 bases and J shed 1 base, with 11 bases lying between them. The CDR3 region has the DNA TGTGCCAGTAGTATAAGCGGCAGCTCGAACACTGAAGCTTTCTTT. Encoded protein: CASSISGSSNTEAFF.

This clonotype was observed a handful of times. The chain carries TRBV5-1 and TRBJ2-7; 8 bases match TRBD2. Germline V gives CDR1 SGHRS, CDR2 YFSETQ. This CDR3 region has 15 residues. J lost 3 bases, V lost 1 base, and 6 bases had no gene match. Here the CDR3 reads CASSLSGSNFYEQYF. The CDR3 nucleotides are TGCGCCAGCAGCTTGAGCGGGAGCAATTTCTACGAGCAGTACTTC.

This clonotype appeared many times. This sequence joins TRBV7-9 and TRBJ2-7, with D uncertain. Germline V lookup: CDR1 SEHNR, CDR2 FQNEAQ (reference sequence). The CDR3 runs to 12 residues. V was cut by 5 bases and J by 6 bases, with 11 bases left in between. The CDR3 sequence: CASSPDLLEQYF. The CDR3 DNA follows: TGTGCCAGCAGCCCTGACCTACTCGAGCAGTACTTC. The whole variable domain, remainder taken from reference TRBV7-9 and TRBJ2-7, is DTGVSQNPRHKITKRGQNVTFRCDPISEHNRLYWYRQTLGQGPEFLTYFQNEAQLEKSRLLSDRFSAERPKGSFSTLEIQRTEQGDSAMYLCASSPDLLEQYFGPGTRLTVT.

The J gene is TRBJ1-1, the V gene TRBV13, with 7 bases lining up with TRBD1. J lost 3 bases, V lost 5 bases, and 6 bases had no gene match. The germline gives CDR1 PRHDT, CDR2 FYEKMQ (reference sequence). The CDR3 is 14 residues long. This chain's CDR3 is CASSGRGSDTEAFF. Written as DNA, the CDR3 is TGTGCCAGCAGCGGCAGGGGGTCGGACACTGAAGCTTTCTTT.

On this clonotype itself: The conserved final phenylalanine or tryptophan is absent from the CDR3, which likely points to a read error. It is unclear where the CDR3 begins or ends on the DNA, so no DNA is shown, and the CDR3 is as TCRdb lists it. V usage is TRBV7-8 and J usage is TRBJ1-4; the table's D call, TRBD1, has no DNA check behind it. Germline loops: CDR1 SGHVS, CDR2 FQNEAQ. The CDR3 totals 9 residues, both ends included. The chain's CDR3 is CASSWGGTG.

This clonotype was seen at least ten times. V is TRBV12-3 or TRBV12-4 and J is TRBJ1-1, with D possibly matching TRBD1 (6 bases). V was shortened by 5 bases and J by 4 bases, with 14 bases between the two germline ends. The length of the CDR3 is 14 residues. The CDR3 sequence is CASSPRGEATEAFF. The CDR3 coding sequence is TGTGCCAGCAGTCCCAGGGGCGAGGCCACTGAAGCTTTCTTT.

This clonotype has just one count. The V and J genes are TRBV7-9 and TRBJ2-7; 8 positions agree with TRBD1. Looked up from germline, CDR1 is SEHNR and CDR2 is FQNEAQ (reference sequence). Trimming at V came to 6 bases and at J to 9 bases, leaving 7 bases not matched to a gene. This CDR3 has 12 residues. Here the CDR3 reads CASRRTGQGQYF. CDR3 coding DNA: TGTGCCAGCAGGAGGACAGGGCAAGGGCAGTACTTC.

This sequence joins TRBV10-3 and TRBJ1-5; D remains unclear. The CDR3 is 14 residues long. Trimming cost V 0 bases and J 6 bases, with 9 bases left between them. From germline, CDR1 is ENHRY and CDR2 SYGVKD. The CDR3 sequence: CAISESGLVQPQHF. The CDR3 nucleotides read TGTGCCATCAGTGAGTCAGGGCTAGTTCAGCCCCAGCATTTT.

The chain employs TRBV2 and TRBJ1-2, with D uncertain. Per the germline V gene, CDR1 is SNHLY and CDR2 is FYNNEI. Deletions cut 7 bases from V and 7 bases from J, with 19 bases between. This CDR3 comprises 14 residues. CDR3 region: CASTPGPGSGGYTF. The CDR3 DNA reads TGTGCCAGCACCCCTGGGCCAGGCAGTGGTGGCTACACCTTC.

The CDR3: CASKDYSNSPLHF. The CDR3 region has the DNA TGTGCCAGCAAGGACTACTCGAATTCACCCCTCCACTTT. The genes are TRBV10-3 and TRBJ1-6; D is ambiguous. Germline CDR1 reads ENHRY; CDR2 reads SYGVKD. The CDR3 loop spans 13 amino acids. V was shortened by 10 bases and J by 7 bases, with 14 bases between the two germline ends.

The rearrangement links TRBV4-1 to TRBJ1-6, with D maybe TRBD1 (6 bases). There are 16 residues in the CDR3. Per germline, CDR1 MGHRA and CDR2 YSYEKL. With 0 bases removed from V and 7 bases from J, the gap between germline ends came to 13 bases. In DNA form, the CDR3 reads TGCGCCAGCAGCCAAGATCTGGGGGCGAGGAATTCACCCCTCCACTTT. Protein sequence: CASSQDLGARNSPLHF.

At least ten counts were recorded for this clonotype. The chain is built from TRBV24-1 and TRBJ1-5; 7 nucleotides agree with TRBD1. The V gene end was trimmed by 6 bases and the J gene end by 3 bases; junction bases not matched to a gene: 1. CDR3 length equals 13 residues. In germline, CDR1 is KGHDR, CDR2 SFDVKD. CDR3 DNA sequence: TGTGCCACCAGTCAGGGGGACAATCAGCCCCAGCATTTT. Its translation is CATSQGDNQPQHF.

A few counts support this clonotype. This sequence joins TRBV12-3 or TRBV12-4 and TRBJ1-5; D is possibly TRBD1 (6 bases). Trimming pared 5 bases from V and 7 bases from J, leaving 12 bases between. The CDR3 consists of 13 residues. This CDR3 reads CASSVRGGQPQHF. CDR3 in DNA: TGTGCCAGCAGTGTTAGGGGGGGACAGCCCCAGCATTTT.

The chain is built from TRBV2 and TRBJ1-5; TRBD1 matches 9 bases. V shed 6 bases, J shed 3 bases, and the junction held 6 bases outside the gene matches. Germline V gene data show CDR1 as SNHLY and CDR2 as FYNNEI. The CDR3 spans 15 residues. CDR3 in amino acids: CASREGQGFNQPQHF. The CDR3, as DNA: TGTGCCAGCAGGGAGGGACAGGGTTTCAATCAGCCCCAGCATTTT.

V is TRBV28 and J is TRBJ2-7; a possible D gene is TRBD2 (6 bases). There are 13 residues in the CDR3. Trimming shortened V by 7 bases and J by 0 bases, and 10 bases separated the two germline ends. From germline, CDR1 is MDHEN and CDR2 SYDVKM. Written as DNA, the CDR3 is TGTGCCAGCATCGGGGGAAGCTCCTACGAGCAGTACTTC. Its protein is CASIGGSSYEQYF. The entire variable domain, with the rest obtained from reference TRBV28 and TRBJ2-7, is as follows: DVKVTQSSRYLVKRTGEKVFLECVQDMDHENMFWYRQDPGLGLRLIYFSYDVKMKEKGDIPEGYSVSREKKERFSLILESASTNQTSMYLCASIGGSSYEQYFGPGTRLTVT.

This clonotype has ten or more counts. This chain uses TRBV4-2 with TRBJ2-5, with D possibly being TRBD1 (5 bases). Trimming stripped 0 bases from V and 5 bases from J, with 10 bases between. Germline CDR1 is LGHNA and CDR2 is YNFKEQ. The CDR3 totals 14 residues. Here the CDR3 reads CASSQDGRAETQYF. The CDR3 DNA follows: TGTGCCAGCAGCCAAGATGGCAGGGCTGAGACCCAGTACTTC.

The chain uses TRBV29-1 and TRBJ2-6; D is perhaps TRBD2 (5 bases). This CDR3 has 20 residues. V lost 1 base and J 2 bases, leaving 24 bases between the germline ends. Per germline, CDR1 SQVTM and CDR2 ANQGSEA. CDR3 DNA sequence: TGCAGCGTTGAAGGGATCAGCCCCGGGGTCGGAGAGCCTGGGGCCAACGTCCTGACTTTC. As protein: CSVEGISPGVGEPGANVLTF.